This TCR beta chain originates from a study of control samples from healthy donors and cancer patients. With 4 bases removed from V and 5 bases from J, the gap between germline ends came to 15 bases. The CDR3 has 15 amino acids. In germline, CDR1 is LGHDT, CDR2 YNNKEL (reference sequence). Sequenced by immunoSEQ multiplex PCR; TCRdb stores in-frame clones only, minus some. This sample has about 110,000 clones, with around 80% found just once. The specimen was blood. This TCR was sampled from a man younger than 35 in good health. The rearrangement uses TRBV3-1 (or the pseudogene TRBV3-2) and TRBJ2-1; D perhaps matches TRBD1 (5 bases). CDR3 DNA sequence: TGTGCCAGCAGCCCGGGCCCAGTGGGGCACAATGAGCAGTTCTTC. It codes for CASSPGPVGHNEQFF.